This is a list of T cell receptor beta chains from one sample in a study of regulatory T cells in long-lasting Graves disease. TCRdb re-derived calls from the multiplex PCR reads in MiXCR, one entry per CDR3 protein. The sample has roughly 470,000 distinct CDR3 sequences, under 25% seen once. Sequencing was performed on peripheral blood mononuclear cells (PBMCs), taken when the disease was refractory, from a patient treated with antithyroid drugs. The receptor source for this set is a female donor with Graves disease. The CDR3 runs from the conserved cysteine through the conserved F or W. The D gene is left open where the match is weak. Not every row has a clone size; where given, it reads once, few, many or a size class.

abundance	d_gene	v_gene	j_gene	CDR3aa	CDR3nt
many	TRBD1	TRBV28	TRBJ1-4	CASSLWRTGEGEKLFF	TGTGCCAGCAGTTTATGGAGGACAGGGGAAGGTGAAAAACTGTTTTTT
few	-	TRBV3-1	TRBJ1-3	CASSPRQNGGNTIYF	TGTGCCAGCAGCCCAAGACAAAACGGAGGAAACACCATATATTTT
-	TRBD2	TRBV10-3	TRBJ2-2	CASTLAGANTGELFF	TGTGCCTCCACACTAGCGGGGGCGAACACCGGGGAGCTGTTTTTT
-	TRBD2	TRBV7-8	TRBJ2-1	CASSLAGLAGPNEQFF	TGTGCCAGCAGCTTAGCCGGACTAGCGGGGCCCAATGAGCAGTTCTTC
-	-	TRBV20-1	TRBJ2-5	CSARRNQETQYF	TGCAGTGCTAGGAGGAACCAAGAGACCCAGTACTTC
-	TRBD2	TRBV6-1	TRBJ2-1	CASSHPSGFYNEQFF	TGTGCCAGCAGCCACCCTAGCGGGTTCTACAATGAGCAGTTCTTC
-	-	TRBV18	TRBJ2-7	CASSPTTESYEQYF	TGTGCCAGCTCACCAACAACAGAGTCCTACGAGCAGTACTTC
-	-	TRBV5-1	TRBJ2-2	CASSFKNPTGELFF	TGCGCCAGCAGCTTCAAGAATCCCACCGGGGAGCTGTTTTTT
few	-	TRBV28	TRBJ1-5	CASRSRRTQPQHF	TGTGCCAGCAGGTCCAGACGGACGCAGCCCCAGCATTTT
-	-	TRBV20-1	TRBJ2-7	CSAPHDTLYEQYF	TGCAGTGCCCCCCACGACACGCTCTACGAGCAGTACTTC